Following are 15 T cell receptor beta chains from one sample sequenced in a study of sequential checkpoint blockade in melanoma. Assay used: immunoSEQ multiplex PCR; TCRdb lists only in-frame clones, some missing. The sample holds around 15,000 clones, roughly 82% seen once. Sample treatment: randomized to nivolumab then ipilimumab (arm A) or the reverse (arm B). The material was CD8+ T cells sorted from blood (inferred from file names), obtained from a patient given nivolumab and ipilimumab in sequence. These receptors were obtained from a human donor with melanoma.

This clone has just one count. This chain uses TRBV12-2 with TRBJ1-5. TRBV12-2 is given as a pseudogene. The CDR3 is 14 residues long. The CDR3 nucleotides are TGTGCAAGTCGGCCAGGGACTGGCGTCCAGCCCCAGCATTTT. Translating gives CASRPGTGVQPQHF.

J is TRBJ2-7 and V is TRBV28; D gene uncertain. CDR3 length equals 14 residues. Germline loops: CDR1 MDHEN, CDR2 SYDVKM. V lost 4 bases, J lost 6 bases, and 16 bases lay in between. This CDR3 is CASSSPGTTSEQYF. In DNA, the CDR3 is TGTGCCAGCAGTTCCCCCGGAACTACCTCCGAGCAGTACTTC.

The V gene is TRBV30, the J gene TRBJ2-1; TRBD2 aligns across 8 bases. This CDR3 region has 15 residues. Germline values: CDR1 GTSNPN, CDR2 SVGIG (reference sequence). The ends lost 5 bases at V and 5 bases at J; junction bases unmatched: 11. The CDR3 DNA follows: TGTGCCTGGGCGCGCCAGCGGGAGTATAACAATGAGCAGTTCTTC. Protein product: CAWARQREYNNEQFF. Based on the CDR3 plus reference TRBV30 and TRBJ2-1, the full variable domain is SQTIHQWPATLVQPVGSPLSLECTVEGTSNPNLYWYRQAAGRGLQLLFYSVGIGQISSEVPQNLSASRPQDRQFILSSKKLLLSDSGFYLCAWARQREYNNEQFFGPGTRLTVL.

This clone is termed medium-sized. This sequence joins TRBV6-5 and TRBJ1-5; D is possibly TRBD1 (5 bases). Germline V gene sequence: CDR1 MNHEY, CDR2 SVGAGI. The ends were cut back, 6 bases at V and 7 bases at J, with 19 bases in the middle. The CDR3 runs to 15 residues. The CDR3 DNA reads TGTGCCAGCAGACCCTCAGGGTTTAAGCAGCAGCCCCAGCATTTT. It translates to CASRPSGFKQQPQHF.

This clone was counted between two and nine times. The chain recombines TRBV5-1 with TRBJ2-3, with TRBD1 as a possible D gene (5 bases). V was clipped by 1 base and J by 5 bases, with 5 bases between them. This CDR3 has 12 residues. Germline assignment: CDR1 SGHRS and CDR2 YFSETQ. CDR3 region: CASSLRGDTQYF. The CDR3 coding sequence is TGCGCCAGCAGCTTGAGGGGAGATACGCAGTATTTT.

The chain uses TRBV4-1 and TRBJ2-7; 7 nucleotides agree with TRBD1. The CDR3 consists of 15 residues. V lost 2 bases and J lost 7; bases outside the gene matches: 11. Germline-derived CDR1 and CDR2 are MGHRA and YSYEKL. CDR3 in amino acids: CASSQNPGQIKEQYF. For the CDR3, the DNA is TGCGCCAGCAGCCAAAACCCGGGACAGATAAAGGAGCAGTACTTC.

As DNA, the CDR3 is TGCAGCGCGACGGGGGGGGGCTCCTACAATGAGCAGTTCTTC. This sequence encodes CSATGGGSYNEQFF. The chain combines TRBV29-1 with TRBJ2-1; the match to TRBD2 covers 8 bases. CDR3 length: 14 residues. J lost 0 bases, V lost 7 bases, and 5 bases had no gene match. In germline, CDR1 is SQVTM, CDR2 ANQGSEA.

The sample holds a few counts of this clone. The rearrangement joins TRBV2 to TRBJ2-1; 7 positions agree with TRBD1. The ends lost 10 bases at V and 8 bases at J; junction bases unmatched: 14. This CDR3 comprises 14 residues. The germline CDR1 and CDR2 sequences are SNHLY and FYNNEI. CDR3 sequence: CAIFRGGGRDEQFF. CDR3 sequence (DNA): TGTGCCATCTTCCGAGGGGGCGGGCGGGATGAGCAGTTCTTC.

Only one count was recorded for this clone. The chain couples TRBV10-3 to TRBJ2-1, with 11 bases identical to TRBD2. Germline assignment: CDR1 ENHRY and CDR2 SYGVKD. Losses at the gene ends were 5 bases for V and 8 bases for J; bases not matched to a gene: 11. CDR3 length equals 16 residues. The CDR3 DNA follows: TGTGCCATCAGTCAAACAAAACTAGCGGGAGTCTATGAGCAGTTCTTC. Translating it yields CAISQTKLAGVYEQFF.

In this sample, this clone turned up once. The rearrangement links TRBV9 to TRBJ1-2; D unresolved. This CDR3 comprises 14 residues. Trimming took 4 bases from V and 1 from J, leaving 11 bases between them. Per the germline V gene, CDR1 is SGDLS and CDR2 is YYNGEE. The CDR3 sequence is CASSPSVNNYGYTF. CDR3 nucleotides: TGTGCCAGCAGCCCCTCAGTCAATAACTATGGCTACACCTTC.

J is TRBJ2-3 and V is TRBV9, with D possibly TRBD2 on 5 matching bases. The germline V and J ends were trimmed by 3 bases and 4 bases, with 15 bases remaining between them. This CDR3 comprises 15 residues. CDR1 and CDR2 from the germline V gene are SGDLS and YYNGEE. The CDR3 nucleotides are TGTGCCAGCAGCGAGTGGGCGAGGGCGGCAGATACGCAGTATTTT. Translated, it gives CASSEWARAADTQYF.

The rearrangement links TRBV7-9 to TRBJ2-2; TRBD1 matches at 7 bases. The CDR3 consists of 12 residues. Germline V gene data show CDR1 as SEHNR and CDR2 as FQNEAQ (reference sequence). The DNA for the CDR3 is TGTGGGCTGGGGACAGACACCGGGGAGCTGTTTTTT. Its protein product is CGLGTDTGELFF. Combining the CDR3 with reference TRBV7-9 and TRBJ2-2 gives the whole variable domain DTGVSQNPRHKITKRGQNVTFRCDPISEHNRLYWYRQTLGQGPEFLTYFQNEAQLEKSRLLSDRFSAERPKGSFSTLEIQRTEQGDSAMYLCGLGTDTGELFFGEGSRLTVL.

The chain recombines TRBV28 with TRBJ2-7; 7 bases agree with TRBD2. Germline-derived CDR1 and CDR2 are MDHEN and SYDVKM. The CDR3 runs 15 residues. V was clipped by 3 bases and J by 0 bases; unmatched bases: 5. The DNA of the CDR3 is TGTGCCAGCAGTTTCTCGCTAGCGGCCTCCTACGAGCAGTACTTC. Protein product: CASSFSLAASYEQYF.

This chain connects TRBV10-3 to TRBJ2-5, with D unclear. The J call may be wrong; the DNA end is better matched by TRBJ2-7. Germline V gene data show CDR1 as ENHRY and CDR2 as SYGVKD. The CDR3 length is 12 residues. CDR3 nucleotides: TGTGCCATCGCTGGTGAAAACTACGAGCAGTACTTC. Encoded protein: CAIAGENYEQYF.

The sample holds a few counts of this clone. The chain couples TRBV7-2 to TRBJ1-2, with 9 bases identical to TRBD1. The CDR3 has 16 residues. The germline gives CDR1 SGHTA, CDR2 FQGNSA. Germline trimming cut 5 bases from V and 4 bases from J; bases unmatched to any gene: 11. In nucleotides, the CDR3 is TGTGCCAGCAGCCTGGGGACAGGGTTTGCCTCCTATGGCTACACCTTC. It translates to CASSLGTGFASYGYTF.